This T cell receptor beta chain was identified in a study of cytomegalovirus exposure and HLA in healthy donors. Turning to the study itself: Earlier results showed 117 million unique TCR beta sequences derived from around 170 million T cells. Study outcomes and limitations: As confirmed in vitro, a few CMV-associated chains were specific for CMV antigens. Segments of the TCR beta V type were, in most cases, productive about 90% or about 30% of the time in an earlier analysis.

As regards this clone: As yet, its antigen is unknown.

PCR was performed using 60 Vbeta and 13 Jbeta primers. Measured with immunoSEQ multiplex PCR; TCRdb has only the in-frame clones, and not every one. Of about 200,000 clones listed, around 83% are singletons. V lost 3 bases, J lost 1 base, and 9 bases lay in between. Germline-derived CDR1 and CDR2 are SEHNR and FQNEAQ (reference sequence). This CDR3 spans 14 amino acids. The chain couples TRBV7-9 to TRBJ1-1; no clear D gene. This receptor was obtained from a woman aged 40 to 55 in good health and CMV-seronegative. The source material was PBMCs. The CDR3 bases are TGTGCCAGCAGCTTCTCCCAGAAGAACACTGAAGCTTTCTTT. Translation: CASSFSQKNTEAFF.